Sequencing of this TCR beta chain was carried out in a study of cytomegalovirus exposure and HLA in healthy donors. Study summary: Among 150 million to 200 million T cells, an earlier analysis found 90 million to 130 million unique TCR beta sequences.

Overall study results and limits: Altogether, 150 or so TCR beta chains were recorded as cytomegalovirus-associated.

The study ran its PCR with 60 Vbeta and 13 Jbeta primers. Under the authors' procedure: A later analysis counted around 74 million unique TCR beta chains, about 10 million shared. Sequencing used immunoSEQ multiplex PCR; TCRdb keeps in-frame clones, though not all of them. That table gives V, J and clone size, and the DNA gave D and trimming. The sample lists fewer than 200,000 clones, around 80% occurring once. Germline V gene lookup returns CDR1 SGHRS and CDR2 YFSETQ. This CDR3 has 15 residues. Points on this clone: The target antigen is unknown.

The source is a middle-aged woman in good health and CMV-seronegative. This sequence joins TRBV5-1 and TRBJ2-5; TRBD2 agrees at 9 bases. The J call may be in error: the DNA end matches TRBJ2-7 better. What was sequenced was PBMCs. Here the CDR3 DNA reads TGCGCCAGCAGCTTTCAGCGGGAGGCTTCCTACGAGCAGTACTTC. Amino acids: CASSFQREASYEQYF.